What follows are 21 T cell receptor beta chains derived from one specimen sequenced in a study of regulatory T cells in long-lasting Graves disease. Time point meaning: newly diagnosed GD, antithyroid drugs for less than 3 months. PBMC RNA was the source of the TCR library. Arm-PCR of CDR3 regions with iRepertoire HTBI primers generated TCR beta libraries. TCRdb reprocessed the multiplex PCR reads with MiXCR, giving one entry per CDR3 protein. The repertoire holds 500,000 or so distinct CDR3 sequences, with about 15% as singletons. This sample was also put to use in a study of T cells in Graves' hyperthyroidism and ophthalmopathy.

The starting material was peripheral blood mononuclear cells (PBMCs), obtained at new diagnosis, from a patient treated with antithyroid drugs. The receptors were sampled from a woman in her forties or fifties with Graves disease.

The chain recombines TRBV5-1 with TRBJ2-7, with TRBD2 as a possible D gene (6 bases). Germline CDR1 reads SGHRS; CDR2 reads YFSETQ. The CDR3 covers 14 residues. V lost 4 bases to trimming and J lost 4 bases, with 15 bases between them. CDR3 amino acids: CASSLGGGLYEQYF. The DNA for the CDR3 is TGCGCCAGCAGCCTGGGGGGAGGTTTATACGAGCAGTACTTC. The whole variable domain, remainder taken from reference TRBV5-1 and TRBJ2-7, is KAGVTQTPRYLIKTRGQQVTLSCSPISGHRSVSWYQQTPGQGLQFLFEYFSETQRNKGNFPGRFSGRQFSNSRSEMNVSTLELGDSALYLCASSLGGGLYEQYFGPGTRLTVT.

The sample holds many counts of this clonotype. This chain connects TRBV27 to TRBJ1-4; unclear D gene. The CDR3 loop spans 15 amino acids. Germline CDR1 and CDR2: MNHEY and SMNVEV (reference sequence). The V end was cut by 3 bases, the J end by 0 bases, with 8 bases between. Here the CDR3 reads CASSLGVSTNEKLFF. Here the CDR3 DNA reads TGTGCCAGCAGTTTGGGAGTTTCAACTAATGAAAAACTGTTTTTT.

Ten or more counts support this clonotype. The chain carries TRBV11-3 and TRBJ1-1; 8 bases agree with TRBD1. The V gene's germline CDR1 is SGHNT and CDR2 YENEEA. The CDR3 length is 13 residues. Unmatched junction bases numbered 0, after V lost 0 bases and J lost 6 bases. Here the CDR3 reads CASSLEQGAEAFF. The CDR3 DNA reads as TGTGCCAGCAGCTTAGAACAGGGGGCTGAAGCTTTCTTT. Using reference TRBV11-3 and TRBJ1-1 for the parts outside the CDR3, the full variable domain is EAGVVQSPRYKIIEKKQPVAFWCNPISGHNTLYWYLQNLGQGPELLIRYENEEAVDDSQLPKDRFSAERLKGVDSTLKIQPAELGDSAVYLCASSLEQGAEAFFGQGTRLTVV.

This chain links TRBV10-3 with TRBJ2-7; TRBD2 is a possible D gene (6 bases). In germline, CDR1 is ENHRY, CDR2 SYGVKD. The V and J ends lost 2 bases and 6 bases respectively, with 8 bases between them. The CDR3 totals 12 residues. As DNA, the CDR3 is TGTGCCATCAGTGAGGGGGGGTCCGAGCAGTACTTC. Protein product: CAISEGGSEQYF.

This clonotype has ten or more counts. The gene calls are TRBV7-9 and TRBJ1-2, with D possibly being TRBD1 (5 bases). The CDR3 has 17 amino acids. Trimming stripped 0 bases from V and 4 bases from J, with 18 bases between. In germline, CDR1 is SEHNR, CDR2 FQNEAQ (reference sequence). CDR3 sequence: CASSLANAGEVGYGYTF. CDR3 coding DNA: TGTGCCAGCAGCTTAGCGAATGCGGGGGAAGTCGGCTATGGCTACACCTTC.

This chain joins TRBV12-3 or TRBV12-4 and TRBJ1-6; maybe TRBD1 (5 bases). Trimming cost V 8 bases and J 14 bases, with 16 bases left between them. The CDR3 is 12 amino acids. Written as DNA, the CDR3 is TGTGCCAGCTCACTGGGGGGTGGTACCCTCCACTTT. Its protein product is CASSLGGGTLHF.

This clonotype appeared many times. This chain uses TRBV2 with TRBJ1-6; possibly TRBD1 for D (5 bases). Per the germline V gene, CDR1 is SNHLY and CDR2 is FYNNEI. Trimming pared 2 bases from V and 10 bases from J, leaving 9 bases between. This CDR3 spans 13 amino acids. CDR3 in DNA: TGTGCCAGCAGTGAACCAGGGCGATCACCCCTCCACTTT. It specifies CASSEPGRSPLHF.

V gene TRBV29-1 combines with J gene TRBJ2-5; TRBD2 matches 12 bases. In germline, CDR1 is SQVTM, CDR2 ANQGSEA. The V and J ends lost 3 bases and 4 bases, in that order; junction bases with no gene match: 3. This CDR3 comprises 14 residues. The CDR3 nucleotides are TGCAGCGTTGAGCTAGCGGGGGGGCCAGAGACCCAGTACTTC. Protein: CSVELAGGPETQYF.

This sequence joins TRBV29-1 and TRBJ2-1, with D possibly TRBD2 on 6 matching bases. The CDR3 sequence is 14 residues long. From germline, CDR1 is SQVTM and CDR2 ANQGSEA. Trimming removed 7 bases at V and 6 bases at J, with 19 bases between. The chain's CDR3 is CSGEGDSHPNEQFF. CDR3 DNA: TGCAGCGGCGAAGGGGACTCACACCCCAATGAGCAGTTCTTC.

About this clonotype: Its ends do not fully match the called genes, so a read error is possible. The V call is TRBV28, the J call TRBJ1-3, with a tentative D call TRBD1 (5 bases). The CDR3 spans 15 residues. Germline CDR1 reads MDHEN; CDR2 reads SYDVKM. The CDR3 spells CASVQGLGSGDTIYF. CDR3 DNA sequence: TGTGCCAGCGTCCAGGGCCTAGGGTCTGGAGACACCATATATTTT.

Note on this clonotype: A much larger clone lies one base from this, so it may be a read error. The chain is built from TRBV30 and TRBJ1-1; TRBD1 agrees at 10 bases. The CDR3 extends over 16 amino acids. In germline, CDR1 is GTSNPN, CDR2 SVGIG (reference sequence). Trimming removed 1 base from V and 11 bases from J; junction bases left unmatched: 16. The CDR3 spells CAWSGRPGDRGFDAFF. In DNA, the CDR3 is TGTGCCTGGAGTGGACGTCCAGGGGACAGGGGATTTGACGCTTTCTTT.

This clonotype appeared many times. This sequence joins TRBV12-3 or TRBV12-4 and TRBJ1-1, with a possible D match to TRBD1 (6 bases). The CDR3 has 14 amino acids. Trimming removed 6 bases at V and 0 bases at J, with 11 bases between. CDR3 in amino acids: CASRWGQMNTEAFF. In nucleotides, the CDR3 is TGTGCCAGCAGATGGGGACAAATGAACACTGAAGCTTTCTTT.

This sequence joins TRBV15 and TRBJ1-1; possible D gene TRBD1, 6 bases. The V gene lost 4 bases and the J gene lost 7 bases, with 10 bases spanning the gap. The CDR3 contains 12 residues. Germline V lookup: CDR1 LNHNV, CDR2 YYDKDF (reference sequence). Written as DNA, the CDR3 is TGTGCCACCAGCAAGGGACAAATTGAAGCTTTCTTT. The encoded protein is CATSKGQIEAFF. Based on the CDR3 plus reference TRBV15 and TRBJ1-1, the full variable domain is DAMVIQNPRYQVTQFGKPVTLSCSQTLNHNVMYWYQQKSSQAPKLLFHYYDKDFNNEADTPDNFQSRRPNTSFCFLDIRSPGLGDTAMYLCATSKGQIEAFFGQGTRLTVV.

This clonotype has a handful of counts. The chain recombines TRBV12-3 or TRBV12-4 with TRBJ2-7; TRBD2 matches 16 bases. This CDR3 region has 19 residues. Trimming at V came to 1 base and at J to 2 bases, leaving 8 bases not matched to a gene. The CDR3 DNA reads as TGTGCCAGCAGTTTAGGGGGACTAGCGGGGGGGCCCAGGACCTACGAGCAGTACTTC. Protein product: CASSLGGLAGGPRTYEQYF.

This clonotype was detected only a few times. DNA of the CDR3: TGTGCCAGCAGCCAACGAGGGACAGGGGGGAGCGAGACCCAGTACTTC. Translating it yields CASSQRGTGGSETQYF. The chain joins TRBV3-1 to TRBJ2-5; 11 bases match TRBD1. Germline V gene data show CDR1 as LGHDT and CDR2 as YNNKEL (reference sequence). Trimming took 2 bases from V and 5 from J; bases not matched to a gene: 7. The CDR3 is made up of 16 amino acids.

In its sample, this clonotype was seen many times. The genes are TRBV2 and TRBJ2-1, with TRBD2 identical over 13 bases. This CDR3 spans 14 amino acids. Germline assignment: CDR1 SNHLY and CDR2 FYNNEI. V lost 8 bases and J lost 6; bases outside the gene matches: 4. Here the CDR3 reads CASSTSGGPNEQFF. As DNA, the CDR3 is TGTGCCAGCTCGACTAGCGGGGGGCCCAATGAGCAGTTCTTC.

A note on this clonotype: A read error may be the cause here, since a much bigger clone is one base away. This chain joins TRBV29-1 and TRBJ2-3; D ambiguous. CDR1 is SQVTM and CDR2 is ANQGSEA in the germline V gene. There are 13 residues in the CDR3. Trimming cost V 3 bases and J 5 bases, with 12 bases left between them. The CDR3, as DNA: TGCAGCGTTGATGCTCCAGCCAAAGATACGCAGTATTTT. Translated, it gives CSVDAPAKDTQYF.

The table lists this clonotype with many counts. The chain uses TRBV5-1 and TRBJ2-1; 13 bases align to TRBD2. V lost 4 bases to trimming and J lost 4 bases; unmatched junction nucleotides: 5. The CDR3 is 16 amino acids. Germline V gene data show CDR1 as SGHRS and CDR2 as YFSETQ. DNA of the CDR3: TGCGCCAGCAGCAGGGGGACTAGCGGGGAGTACAATGAGCAGTTCTTC. Translated: CASSRGTSGEYNEQFF.

This clonotype appeared once. A single base separates this from a much larger clone, so it may be a read error. This chain connects TRBV14 to TRBJ1-1, with D unclear. The CDR3 has 12 amino acids. The V gene's germline CDR1 is SGHDN and CDR2 FVKESK. The CDR3 bases are TGTGCCAGCAGCCAGGATTTCACTGGAGCTTTCTTT. Translating it yields CASSQDFTGAFF.

This clonotype has a count of ten or more. The CDR3 nucleotides read TGTGCCAGCAGCCCCCTTCGAGGATCGGCCGGACACGTCGACTATGGCTACACCTTC. It specifies CASSPLRGSAGHVDYGYTF. The V gene is TRBV6-1, the J gene TRBJ1-2; D possibly corresponds to TRBD1 (5 bases). Per germline, CDR1 MNHNS and CDR2 SASEGT. This CDR3 contains 19 residues. The ends were cut back, 6 bases at V and 3 bases at J, with 29 bases in the middle.

This clonotype was found many times. The V call is TRBV30, the J call TRBJ1-4; D call uncertain. Germline CDR1 GTSNPN, CDR2 SVGIG (reference sequence). CDR3 length equals 11 residues. V was cut by 2 bases and J by 8 bases, with 6 bases left in between. The CDR3 sequence: CAWSIREKLFF. CDR3 DNA sequence: TGTGCCTGGAGTATTCGGGAAAAACTGTTTTTT.